This T cell receptor (beta chain) was captured by sequencing in a study of cytomegalovirus exposure and HLA in healthy donors. Study observations and caveats: Among the CMV-associated chains, three were confirmed in vitro as specific for CMV antigens. The study labeled 170 or so TCR beta chains cytomegalovirus-associated. The classifier, whose performance was assessed in both the original and validation cohorts, reportedly diagnosed cytomegalovirus status with high specificity and sensitivity.

Trimming pared 0 bases from V and 1 base from J, leaving 21 bases between. The CDR3 sequence is 19 residues long. Germline values: CDR1 LNHDA, CDR2 SQIVND (reference sequence). About this clone: Its antigen is unidentified.

Method: immunoSEQ multiplex PCR; TCRdb's copy keeps in-frame clones and lacks some. The repertoire consists of about 73,000 clones, with roughly 95% occurring once and the leading ten covering less than 3.5%. V is TRBV19 and J is TRBJ1-2; TRBD1 might be the D (5 bases). Sequenced input: PBMCs. The TCR comes from a man younger than 35 in good health and CMV-seronegative. The CDR3 nucleotides are TGTGCCAGTAGTATAGAAGGGACTTGGACCAGGGTGGATAACTATGGCTACACCTTC. This sequence encodes CASSIEGTWTRVDNYGYTF. The variable domain in full, with the rest retrieved from reference TRBV19 and TRBJ1-2, is DGGITQSPKYLFRKEGQNVTLSCEQNLNHDAMYWYRQDPGQGLRLIYYSQIVNDFQKGDIAEGYSVSREKKESFPLTVTSAQKNPTAFYLCASSIEGTWTRVDNYGYTFGSGTRLTVV.